The rows below give T cell receptor beta chains drawn from one sample of a study of blood T cell repertoires in COVID-19. Sequencing was performed with immunoSEQ multiplex PCR; in TCRdb, only in-frame clones are kept and a portion is missing. Among about 360,000 clones, roughly four fifths were seen once, and the ten largest hold roughly 1.2%. Sequencing was performed on peripheral blood. The source of these receptors is a human donor with acute or convalescent COVID-19. The donor label of this sample is uncertain. The CDR3 runs from the conserved cysteine through the conserved F or W. The order of the fields is D gene, J gene, clone size, V gene, CDR3 protein, CDR3 DNA. D genes are given only for firm matches. The size of a clone is reported for some rows only, either as once, few or many, or as a class for expanded clones.

d_call: .; j_call: TRBJ1-5; clone_size: .; v_call: TRBV3-1/TRBV3-2; cdr3_aa: CASSQGGGYQPQHF; cdr3_nt: TGTGCCAGCAGCCAAGGCGGGGGGTATCAGCCCCAGCATTTT
d_call: TRBD2; j_call: TRBJ2-5; clone_size: .; v_call: TRBV6-5; cdr3_aa: CASTLAGGGETQYF; cdr3_nt: TGTGCCAGCACCCTAGCGGGAGGGGGAGAGACCCAGTACTTC
d_call: TRBD1; j_call: TRBJ2-7; clone_size: .; v_call: TRBV5-1; cdr3_aa: CASSQTGDIYEQYF; cdr3_nt: TGCGCCAGCAGCCAGACAGGGGATATCTACGAGCAGTACTTC
d_call: TRBD2; j_call: TRBJ2-3; clone_size: .; v_call: TRBV27; cdr3_aa: CASSSLGTSGRNTQYF; cdr3_nt: TGTGCCAGCAGCTCGCTAGGGACTAGCGGGAGAAATACGCAGTATTTT
d_call: .; j_call: TRBJ1-6; clone_size: .; v_call: TRBV2; cdr3_aa: CASSEAGGIAPLHF; cdr3_nt: TGTGCCAGCAGTGAAGCGGGGGGAATTGCACCCCTCCACTTT
d_call: .; j_call: TRBJ1-6; clone_size: .; v_call: TRBV7-8; cdr3_aa: CASSLERGYSPLHF; cdr3_nt: TGTGCCAGCAGCTTGGAACGGGGGTATTCACCCCTCCACTTT
d_call: TRBD2; j_call: TRBJ2-3; clone_size: few; v_call: TRBV10-1; cdr3_aa: CASSNSGDWDTQYF; cdr3_nt: TGCGCCAGCAGTAATAGCGGGGATTGGGATACGCAGTATTTT
d_call: .; j_call: TRBJ1-2; clone_size: .; v_call: TRBV21-1; cdr3_aa: CASSNSSPGVGYTF; cdr3_nt: TGTGCCAGCAGCAATAGCTCCCCGGGGGTAGGCTACACCTTC
d_call: .; j_call: TRBJ1-1; clone_size: many; v_call: TRBV7-9; cdr3_aa: CASSPRVNTEAFF; cdr3_nt: TGTGCCAGCAGCCCCCGGGTGAACACTGAAGCTTTCTTT
d_call: TRBD1; j_call: TRBJ1-1; clone_size: .; v_call: TRBV27; cdr3_aa: CASVALGTGEVAAFF; cdr3_nt: TGTGCCAGCGTGGCACTCGGGACAGGGGAAGTAGCGGCTTTCTTT
d_call: TRBD1; j_call: TRBJ1-5; clone_size: .; v_call: TRBV6-5; cdr3_aa: CASRRTGSYQPQHF; cdr3_nt: TGTGCCAGCAGAAGGACAGGGTCCTATCAGCCCCAGCATTTT
d_call: .; j_call: TRBJ1-5; clone_size: .; v_call: TRBV2; cdr3_aa: CASSDEQDSNQPQHF; cdr3_nt: TGTGCCAGCAGTGATGAGCAGGATAGCAATCAGCCCCAGCATTTT
d_call: TRBD1; j_call: TRBJ1-2; clone_size: few; v_call: TRBV19; cdr3_aa: CATNSGQMRSNYGYTF; cdr3_nt: TGTGCCACGAACTCGGGACAGATGCGTTCTAACTATGGCTACACCTTC
d_call: .; j_call: TRBJ2-7; clone_size: few; v_call: TRBV6-2/TRBV6-3; cdr3_aa: CASSYSDTYEQYF; cdr3_nt: TGTGCCAGCAGTTACTCGGACACCTACGAGCAGTACTTC
d_call: .; j_call: TRBJ2-7; clone_size: .; v_call: TRBV28; cdr3_aa: CASSFKSLSGSGYEQYF; cdr3_nt: TGTGCCAGCAGTTTTAAGTCCTTATCGGGGAGTGGTTACGAGCAGTACTTC
d_call: TRBD1; j_call: TRBJ1-2; clone_size: .; v_call: TRBV19; cdr3_aa: CAGGDRVILF; cdr3_nt: TGTGCCGGAGGCGACAGGGTAATTCTCTTC
d_call: .; j_call: TRBJ1-2; clone_size: .; v_call: TRBV30; cdr3_aa: CAWSAVRGYTF; cdr3_nt: TGTGCCTGGAGTGCGGTCCGAGGCTACACCTTC
d_call: TRBD1; j_call: TRBJ1-1; clone_size: .; v_call: TRBV6-6; cdr3_aa: CASSPQGQSGGTEAFF; cdr3_nt: TGTGCCAGCAGCCCACAGGGACAGTCTGGGGGCACTGAAGCTTTCTTT
d_call: .; j_call: TRBJ1-5; clone_size: .; v_call: TRBV28; cdr3_aa: CASSFRQADQPQHF; cdr3_nt: TGTGCCAGCAGTTTCCGACAGGCAGATCAGCCCCAGCATTTT
d_call: TRBD2; j_call: TRBJ2-3; clone_size: .; v_call: TRBV10-3; cdr3_aa: CAISESTGTSGTDTQYF; cdr3_nt: TGTGCCATCAGTGAGTCCACTGGGACTAGCGGCACAGATACGCAGTATTTT
d_call: TRBD2; j_call: TRBJ2-1; clone_size: .; v_call: TRBV4-2; cdr3_aa: CASSTGTRDNNEQFF; cdr3_nt: TGTGCCAGCAGCACCGGGACTAGGGACAACAATGAGCAGTTCTTC
d_call: TRBD1; j_call: TRBJ1-2; clone_size: .; v_call: TRBV9; cdr3_aa: CASSVDGTDYYGYTF; cdr3_nt: TGTGCCAGCAGCGTAGATGGGACAGACTACTATGGCTACACCTTC